A selection of T cell receptor beta chains follows, all from one sample in a study of cytomegalovirus exposure and HLA in healthy donors. This table comes from immunoSEQ multiplex PCR, and its TCRdb copy is limited to in-frame clones, with some not included. Among 100,000 or so clones listed, about 70% were seen once. Sequencing was done on a sample of PBMCs. All receptors come from a middle-aged man in good health and CMV-seropositive. Both conserved end residues are trimmed from each CDR3. Each record gives: J gene, clone size, V gene, CDR3 protein. Size tells how often a clone was seen (once, few, many) or the class of an expanded clone, and some rows leave it out.

J: TRBJ2-5; size: .; V: TRBV9; CDR3: ASSATRTSGSGETQY
J: TRBJ2-7; size: few; V: TRBV5-3; CDR3: ARSLGRAVGEQY
J: TRBJ2-1; size: .; V: TRBV27; CDR3: ASSHSGTSGSNEQF
J: TRBJ2-7; size: .; V: TRBV7-9; CDR3: ASSLAEGSGGSY
J: TRBJ1-2; size: .; V: TRBV5-1; CDR3: ASSQNGPSGGDYGYT
J: TRBJ2-6; size: .; V: TRBV11-2; CDR3: ASQGSGANVLT
J: TRBJ2-1; size: .; V: TRBV11-3; CDR3: ASSLGTYNEQF
J: TRBJ1-2; size: .; V: TRBV14; CDR3: ASSQEQGGGLGYT
J: TRBJ2-4; size: few; V: TRBV2; CDR3: ASSDRGNIQY
J: TRBJ2-5; size: .; V: TRBV9; CDR3: ASSVGTGVTQETQY
J: TRBJ2-7; size: .; V: TRBV18; CDR3: ASSPSLTGALHEQY
J: TRBJ2-2; size: .; V: TRBV19; CDR3: ASSATSGFFTGELF
J: TRBJ1-2; size: .; V: TRBV27; CDR3: ASRTAGQGVYGYT
J: TRBJ1-2; size: .; V: TRBV9; CDR3: ASRFHLTGYGYT
J: TRBJ2-1; size: .; V: TRBV6-5; CDR3: ASRDITYNEQF
J: TRBJ1-3; size: .; V: TRBV28; CDR3: ASSSRPLGNTIY
J: TRBJ1-6; size: .; V: TRBV9; CDR3: ASSREAGLVNSPLH
J: .; size: .; V: TRBV5-6; CDR3: ASRPGQASYEQY
J: TRBJ1-3; size: .; V: TRBV27; CDR3: ASSPTGSSGNTIY
J: TRBJ1-6; size: few; V: TRBV5-3; CDR3: ARSHLRTGIKDSPLH
J: TRBJ1-1; size: medium-sized; V: TRBV7-9; CDR3: ASSPKDRLSTEAF
J: TRBJ1-2; size: .; V: TRBV4-1; CDR3: ASSPGEQPLYGYT
J: TRBJ2-3; size: .; V: TRBV6-6; CDR3: ASSYTGSERGTQY
J: TRBJ2-1; size: .; V: TRBV11-3; CDR3: ASSRQGEQF
J: TRBJ2-1; size: .; V: TRBV5-1; CDR3: ASSLGIAGGYNEQF
J: TRBJ2-3; size: .; V: TRBV5-4; CDR3: ASSFSSGGDTQY
J: TRBJ2-5; size: .; V: TRBV29-1; CDR3: SAGLAQETQY
J: TRBJ2-1; size: .; V: TRBV5-1; CDR3: ASSSRAGGNEQF
J: TRBJ2-1; size: .; V: TRBV5-1; CDR3: ASSLQNEQF
J: TRBJ2-3; size: .; V: TRBV6-6; CDR3: ASMGSTDTQY
J: TRBJ1-2; size: .; V: TRBV5-6; CDR3: ASSPTGHGYT
J: TRBJ2-1; size: .; V: TRBV5-1; CDR3: ASSRPSSGEDEQF
J: TRBJ1-2; size: .; V: TRBV5-1; CDR3: ASSLGDRTHGYT
J: TRBJ2-7; size: .; V: TRBV6-6; CDR3: ASRLPDRARHEQY
J: TRBJ2-1; size: .; V: TRBV7-3; CDR3: ASSPDRGGYNEQF
J: TRBJ1-5; size: .; V: TRBV23-1; CDR3: ASSPRGQKGNQPQH
J: TRBJ2-5; size: .; V: TRBV11-3; CDR3: ASSQNGQVQETQY
J: TRBJ2-3; size: few; V: TRBV15; CDR3: ATSRGGTSTDTQY
J: TRBJ1-4; size: few; V: TRBV4-1; CDR3: ASSPVARVREKLF
J: TRBJ1-1; size: .; V: TRBV6-5; CDR3: ASSRDRGRTEAF
J: TRBJ2-1; size: .; V: TRBV7-2; CDR3: ASRLGRGGYEQF
J: TRBJ2-1; size: .; V: TRBV21-1; CDR3: ASDWGIGSGRGPGGHNEQF
J: TRBJ2-7; size: medium-sized; V: TRBV14; CDR3: ASSQARGGFYEQY
J: TRBJ2-7; size: .; V: TRBV19; CDR3: ASSARDTNEQY
J: TRBJ1-1; size: .; V: TRBV20-1; CDR3: SAIGAF
J: TRBJ2-7; size: .; V: TRBV7-2; CDR3: ASSRASGLAGYEQY
J: TRBJ2-5; size: .; V: TRBV5-6; CDR3: ASSLGSIRETQY
J: TRBJ1-1; size: .; V: TRBV5-4; CDR3: ASSSGIEDTEAF
J: TRBJ1-4; size: .; V: TRBV21-1; CDR3: ASSPIRYGTGREKLF
J: TRBJ1-2; size: .; V: TRBV6-5; CDR3: ASSPPGQRRSGYT
J: TRBJ1-2; size: .; V: TRBV27; CDR3: ASEAKSYGYT
J: TRBJ2-3; size: .; V: TRBV5-1; CDR3: ASSSEGVSDTQY